The next 12 T cell receptor beta chains were all read from a single sample in a study of T cells in Graves' hyperthyroidism and ophthalmopathy. Authors of the study amplified TCR beta CDR3 regions from RNA transcripts. First-round RT-PCR of the TCR CDR3 relied on the HTBI primer set. TCRdb analysed the multiplex PCR reads with MiXCR anew, one entry per CDR3 protein. The sample has about half a million distinct CDR3 sequences, around 22% seen once. Sequencing was performed on blood. These receptors were taken from a woman aged 25 to 39 with Graves' ophthalmopathy.

The CDR3 loop is CASTERERYEQYF. DNA for the CDR3: TGTGCCAGCACCGAGCGGGAGAGGTACGAGCAGTACTTC. The J gene is TRBJ2-7, the V gene TRBV28; TRBD2 agrees at 8 bases. V shed 7 bases and J 4 bases; nucleotides not matched to a gene: 6. The CDR3 consists of 13 residues. CDR1 and CDR2 (germline): MDHEN, SYDVKM.

This clonotype was counted at least ten times. The chain is built from TRBV19 and TRBJ2-5, with 7 bases identical to TRBD1. CDR1 is LNHDA and CDR2 is SQIVND in the germline V gene (reference sequence). The junction had 5 bases not matched to a gene; V was cut back by 4 bases and J by 0 bases. The CDR3 is 15 amino acids. In DNA, the CDR3 is TGTGCCAGTAGTAGATACGGGACAGACCAAGAGACCCAGTACTTC. Its translation: CASSRYGTDQETQYF.

The table lists this clonotype with many counts. The chain employs TRBV7-8 and TRBJ1-5; 9 bases match TRBD1. The ends lost 4 bases at V and 5 bases at J; junction bases unmatched: 3. The CDR3 runs to 14 residues. In germline, CDR1 is SGHVS, CDR2 FQNEAQ. In DNA, the CDR3 is TGTGCCAGCAGCTGGAGGACAGGGGATCAGCCCCAGCATTTT. Amino acid sequence: CASSWRTGDQPQHF. The full variable domain, rest sourced from reference TRBV7-8 and TRBJ1-5, is GAGVSQSPRYKVAKRGQDVALRCDPISGHVSLFWYQQALGQGPEFLTYFQNEAQLDKSGLPSDRFFAERPEGSVSTLKIQRTQQEDSAVYLCASSWRTGDQPQHFGDGTRLSIL.

This clonotype was counted between two and nine times. Its ends do not fully match the called genes, so a read error is possible. This chain uses TRBV12-5 with TRBJ2-4; TRBD1 might be the D (7 bases). From germline, CDR1 is LGHNT and CDR2 FRNRAP. This CDR3 has 14 amino acids. The CDR3 protein is CASGLRQGGNIKYF. The CDR3 nucleotides are TGTGCTAGTGGTTTGAGGCAGGGGGGAAACATTAAGTACTTC.

This clonotype appeared many times. The rearrangement links TRBV11-2 to TRBJ1-1; D unresolved. This CDR3 comprises 17 residues. V shed 3 bases and J shed 0 bases, with 17 bases lying between them. Germline V gives CDR1 SGHAT, CDR2 FQNNGV. CDR3 residues: CASSFRGSSAVNTEAFF. Here the CDR3 DNA reads TGTGCCAGCAGCTTCCGGGGATCGTCGGCTGTGAACACTGAAGCTTTCTTT.

This clonotype was detected ten times or more. The chain links TRBV2 to TRBJ1-2, with D possibly being TRBD1 (5 bases). The CDR3 sequence is 14 residues long. Trimming took 6 bases from V and 2 from J, leaving 13 bases between them. Germline-derived CDR1 and CDR2 are SNHLY and FYNNEI. The CDR3 DNA follows: TGTGCCAGCAGCGGGGACTCCCGAAACTATGGCTACACCTTC. Translated, it gives CASSGDSRNYGYTF.

This clonotype was picked up one time. The junction departs from the called germline gene at one end, perhaps through a read error. This chain links TRBV12-3 or TRBV12-4 with TRBJ2-4; possible D gene TRBD1, 7 bases. This CDR3 is 15 amino acids long. The CDR3 loop reads CASSLFGGQGDIQYF. The DNA for the CDR3 is TGTGCCAGCAGTTTATTTGGGGGGCAGGGGGACATCCAGTACTTC.

The table lists this clonotype with many counts. The chain is built from TRBV28 and TRBJ1-1, with D possibly being TRBD1 (5 bases). Germline V CDR1 and CDR2: MDHEN, SYDVKM. Trimming removed 3 bases from V and 2 bases from J, with 16 bases in between. This CDR3 has 16 residues. The CDR3 sequence: CASSFNRGPRNTEAFF. CDR3 DNA: TGTGCCAGCAGTTTTAATAGGGGACCGAGAAACACTGAAGCTTTCTTT. Combining the CDR3 with reference TRBV28 and TRBJ1-1 gives the whole variable domain DVKVTQSSRYLVKRTGEKVFLECVQDMDHENMFWYRQDPGLGLRLIYFSYDVKMKEKGDIPEGYSVSREKKERFSLILESASTNQTSMYLCASSFNRGPRNTEAFFGQGTRLTVV.

The rearrangement links TRBV6-5 to TRBJ1-1; D uncertain. V was clipped by 4 bases and J by 8 bases, with 8 bases between them. Germline V gene sequence: CDR1 MNHEY, CDR2 SVGAGI. The CDR3 loop spans 11 amino acids. The CDR3 sequence is CASSSQAEAFF. CDR3 in DNA: TGTGCCAGCAGTTCGCAGGCAGAAGCTTTCTTT.

The chain employs TRBV10-3 and TRBJ2-5; D possibly uses TRBD1 or TRBD2 (5 bases each). The ends were cut back, 4 bases at V and 2 bases at J, with 11 bases in the middle. Per germline, CDR1 ENHRY and CDR2 SYGVKD. This CDR3 contains 14 residues. DNA of the CDR3: TGTGCCATCAGTGGTGTAGAGGGGCAAGAGACCCAGTACTTC. This translates into CAISGVEGQETQYF.

This clonotype appeared many times. V usage is TRBV20-1 and J usage is TRBJ2-6; 7 bases match TRBD2. V was clipped by 6 bases and J by 1 base; unmatched bases: 0. Germline values: CDR1 DFQATT, CDR2 SNEGSKA (reference sequence). CDR3 size: 13 residues. The CDR3 sequence is CSAGGSGANVLTF. The DNA of the CDR3 is TGCAGTGCGGGGGGGTCTGGGGCCAACGTCCTGACTTTC.

This clonotype was detected only a few times. The chain employs TRBV6-1 and TRBJ1-2; TRBD1 aligns across 7 bases. The CDR3 consists of 15 residues. Germline V lookup: CDR1 MNHNS, CDR2 SASEGT. Unmatched junction bases numbered 11, after V lost 6 bases and J lost 4 bases. The CDR3, as DNA: TGTGCCAGCAGCATAACAGGGGCACAGAGCTATGGCTACACCTTC. This gives the protein CASSITGAQSYGYTF.